The rows below give T cell receptor beta chains drawn from one sample of a study of blood T cell repertoires in COVID-19. This table comes from immunoSEQ multiplex PCR, and its TCRdb copy is limited to in-frame clones, with some not included. Here the sample spans some 190,000 clones, 82% being singletons. Sequencing was performed on peripheral blood. Every receptor here comes from a woman aged 55-70 years with COVID-19, enrolled during active disease. Both conserved end residues are part of each CDR3. The order of the fields is V gene, D gene, J gene, clone size, CDR3 protein, CDR3 DNA. D genes are given only for firm matches. Where a row states a size, it is once, few, many or the class of an expanded clone; other rows omit it.

V gene: TRBV7-2; D gene: TRBD2; J gene: TRBJ2-7; clone size: .; CDR3 protein: CASVQLAGGPYEQYF; CDR3 DNA: TGTGCCAGCGTACAACTAGCGGGAGGCCCCTACGAGCAGTACTTC
V gene: TRBV5-4; D gene: .; J gene: TRBJ2-1; clone size: few; CDR3 protein: CASSLPGGGGDEQFF; CDR3 DNA: TGTGCCAGCAGCCTCCCAGGGGGAGGCGGGGATGAGCAGTTCTTC
V gene: TRBV3-1/TRBV3-2; D gene: .; J gene: TRBJ1-6; clone size: .; CDR3 protein: CASSQIPTASYNSPLHF; CDR3 DNA: TGTGCCAGCAGCCAAATTCCGACAGCCTCCTATAATTCACCCCTCCACTTT
V gene: TRBV5-1; D gene: .; J gene: TRBJ1-1; clone size: .; CDR3 protein: CASSLEGQNTEAFF; CDR3 DNA: TGCGCCAGCAGCTTGGAGGGACAGAACACTGAAGCTTTCTTT
V gene: TRBV11-2; D gene: .; J gene: TRBJ2-1; clone size: .; CDR3 protein: CASSLDIQPAYNEQFF; CDR3 DNA: TGTGCCAGCAGCTTAGATATACAGCCTGCCTACAATGAGCAGTTCTTC
V gene: TRBV5-6; D gene: TRBD1; J gene: TRBJ1-6; clone size: .; CDR3 protein: CASSLGQGAGNSPLHF; CDR3 DNA: TGTGCCAGCAGCTTGGGACAGGGGGCAGGCAATTCACCCCTCCACTTT
V gene: TRBV27; D gene: TRBD2; J gene: TRBJ2-2; clone size: .; CDR3 protein: CASTSGNTGELFF; CDR3 DNA: TGTGCCAGCACTAGCGGGAACACCGGGGAGCTGTTTTTT
V gene: TRBV27; D gene: .; J gene: TRBJ2-2; clone size: .; CDR3 protein: CASSLTGLHTGELFF; CDR3 DNA: TGTGCCAGCAGTCTAACAGGGTTGCACACCGGGGAGCTGTTTTTT
V gene: TRBV7-3; D gene: TRBD1; J gene: TRBJ2-5; clone size: .; CDR3 protein: CASSLTGQGGTQYF; CDR3 DNA: TGTGCCAGCAGCTTAACGGGACAGGGAGGGACCCAGTACTTC
V gene: TRBV7-2; D gene: TRBD1; J gene: TRBJ1-5; clone size: many; CDR3 protein: CASSPDRVKPQHF; CDR3 DNA: TGTGCCAGCAGTCCGGACAGGGTCAAACCCCAGCATTTT
V gene: TRBV24-1; D gene: .; J gene: TRBJ1-5; clone size: once; CDR3 protein: CATSAGLGNQPQHF; CDR3 DNA: TGTGCCACCAGTGCCGGTCTGGGCAATCAGCCCCAGCATTTT
V gene: TRBV6-2/TRBV6-3; D gene: TRBD1; J gene: TRBJ1-5; clone size: .; CDR3 protein: CASSYSRRGQVQPQHF; CDR3 DNA: TGTGCCAGCAGTTACTCGAGGAGGGGGCAGGTCCAGCCCCAGCATTTT
V gene: TRBV3-1/TRBV3-2; D gene: .; J gene: TRBJ2-1; clone size: .; CDR3 protein: CASRDSGYNEQFF; CDR3 DNA: TGTGCCAGCAGGGACAGCGGATACAATGAGCAGTTCTTC
V gene: TRBV19; D gene: TRBD1; J gene: TRBJ1-1; clone size: .; CDR3 protein: CASTKERGQGAEAFF; CDR3 DNA: TGTGCCAGTACCAAGGAACGAGGCCAGGGGGCTGAAGCTTTCTTT
V gene: TRBV19; D gene: TRBD2; J gene: TRBJ2-1; clone size: once; CDR3 protein: CASSIVSLPSGTYNEQFF; CDR3 DNA: TGTGCCAGTAGTATAGTGAGTCTCCCTAGCGGGACCTACAATGAGCAGTTCTTC
V gene: TRBV9; D gene: TRBD1; J gene: TRBJ1-2; clone size: .; CDR3 protein: CASSPGSSTGGSDYGYTF; CDR3 DNA: TGTGCCAGCAGCCCCGGCTCCTCCACAGGGGGCTCGGACTATGGCTACACCTTC
V gene: TRBV28; D gene: .; J gene: TRBJ1-1; clone size: .; CDR3 protein: CASIDYMNTEAFF; CDR3 DNA: TGTGCCAGCATCGACTACATGAACACTGAAGCTTTCTTT
V gene: TRBV19; D gene: .; J gene: TRBJ1-2; clone size: .; CDR3 protein: CASSIPLGKNYGYTF; CDR3 DNA: TGTGCCAGTAGTATTCCGCTAGGAAAAAACTATGGCTACACCTTC
V gene: TRBV5-1; D gene: TRBD2; J gene: TRBJ2-1; clone size: once; CDR3 protein: CASSRKPSGPYYNEQFF; CDR3 DNA: TGCGCCAGCAGCAGAAAACCTAGCGGGCCCTACTACAATGAGCAGTTCTTC
V gene: TRBV25-1; D gene: TRBD2; J gene: TRBJ2-3; clone size: .; CDR3 protein: CASSGYSGSRDTQYF; CDR3 DNA: TGTGCCAGCAGTGGATATAGCGGGAGTAGAGATACGCAGTATTTT
V gene: TRBV11-3; D gene: .; J gene: TRBJ2-1; clone size: .; CDR3 protein: CASSLGTSSYNEQFF; CDR3 DNA: TGTGCCAGCAGCTTAGGTACTAGCTCCTACAATGAGCAGTTCTTC
V gene: TRBV19; D gene: .; J gene: TRBJ1-1; clone size: .; CDR3 protein: CASSIWQGNTEAFF; CDR3 DNA: TGTGCCAGTAGTATTTGGCAGGGGAACACTGAAGCTTTCTTT
V gene: TRBV6-2/TRBV6-3; D gene: TRBD2; J gene: TRBJ2-1; clone size: .; CDR3 protein: CASSLAARGNEQFF; CDR3 DNA: TGTGCCAGCAGCCTAGCGGCGAGGGGCAATGAGCAGTTCTTC
V gene: TRBV14; D gene: .; J gene: TRBJ1-4; clone size: .; CDR3 protein: CASSPTGRAATNEKLFF; CDR3 DNA: TGTGCCAGCAGCCCAACGGGGAGGGCCGCAACTAATGAAAAACTGTTTTTT
V gene: TRBV6-6; D gene: TRBD1; J gene: TRBJ1-3; clone size: few; CDR3 protein: CASSDRVSENTIYF; CDR3 DNA: TGTGCCAGCAGTGACAGGGTTTCAGAAAACACCATATATTTT
V gene: TRBV7-2; D gene: .; J gene: TRBJ2-1; clone size: .; CDR3 protein: CASSLPGSVSYNEQFF; CDR3 DNA: TGTGCCAGCAGCTTACCGGGGTCGGTCTCCTACAATGAGCAGTTCTTC
V gene: TRBV27; D gene: TRBD1; J gene: TRBJ2-6; clone size: .; CDR3 protein: CASSNPGQPFSGANVLTF; CDR3 DNA: TGTGCCAGCAGTAATCCGGGACAGCCCTTCTCTGGGGCCAACGTCCTGACTTTC
V gene: TRBV6-4; D gene: .; J gene: TRBJ1-1; clone size: .; CDR3 protein: CASSESPGGTEAFF; CDR3 DNA: TGTGCCAGCAGTGAATCACCCGGCGGCACTGAAGCTTTCTTT
V gene: TRBV11-2; D gene: TRBD2; J gene: TRBJ2-7; clone size: .; CDR3 protein: CASSHSGTSVYEQYF; CDR3 DNA: TGTGCCAGCAGTCACTCCGGGACTAGCGTCTACGAGCAGTACTTC
V gene: TRBV2; D gene: TRBD2; J gene: TRBJ2-1; clone size: .; CDR3 protein: CASSDYLAGGPSVWFF; CDR3 DNA: TGTGCCAGCAGTGATTATCTAGCGGGGGGCCCTTCAGTATGGTTCTTC
V gene: TRBV7-2; D gene: .; J gene: TRBJ1-2; clone size: .; CDR3 protein: CASSYRTRDYGYTF; CDR3 DNA: TGTGCCAGCAGCTACAGGACCAGGGACTATGGCTACACCTTC
V gene: TRBV10-3; D gene: .; J gene: TRBJ2-1; clone size: .; CDR3 protein: CAINETRRDKRVHEQFF; CDR3 DNA: TGTGCCATCAACGAGACCCGCAGGGATAAGCGGGTTCATGAGCAGTTCTTC
V gene: TRBV6-2/TRBV6-3; D gene: .; J gene: TRBJ2-7; clone size: .; CDR3 protein: CASSYPGSGKAEQYF; CDR3 DNA: TGTGCCAGCAGTTACCCCGGGTCCGGAAAGGCCGAGCAGTACTTC
V gene: TRBV28; D gene: .; J gene: TRBJ1-1; clone size: .; CDR3 protein: CASKLRGAVLAEAFF; CDR3 DNA: TGTGCCAGCAAGCTCCGGGGGGCTGTTTTAGCTGAAGCTTTCTTT
V gene: TRBV29-1; D gene: .; J gene: TRBJ2-6; clone size: .; CDR3 protein: CSVPEPGVSGANVLTF; CDR3 DNA: TGCAGCGTTCCGGAGCCAGGGGTTTCTGGGGCCAACGTCCTGACTTTC
V gene: TRBV19; D gene: .; J gene: TRBJ1-3; clone size: .; CDR3 protein: CASKARLSSGNTIYF; CDR3 DNA: TGTGCCAGTAAAGCCAGACTGAGCTCTGGAAACACCATATATTTT
V gene: TRBV19; D gene: .; J gene: TRBJ1-4; clone size: once; CDR3 protein: CASSKEGGEKLFF; CDR3 DNA: TGTGCCAGTAGTAAGGAGGGTGGTGAAAAACTGTTTTTT
V gene: TRBV6-2/TRBV6-3; D gene: TRBD1; J gene: TRBJ1-2; clone size: .; CDR3 protein: CASSPRGGQNYGYTF; CDR3 DNA: TGTGCCAGCAGTCCACGGGGGGGACAGAACTATGGCTACACCTTC
V gene: TRBV6-5; D gene: .; J gene: TRBJ2-3; clone size: once; CDR3 protein: CASSSLTGEFGGTQYF; CDR3 DNA: TGTGCCAGCAGTTCCCTTACGGGGGAGTTCGGTGGTACGCAGTATTTT
V gene: TRBV4-3; D gene: .; J gene: TRBJ2-5; clone size: .; CDR3 protein: CASSQDTGLGETQYF; CDR3 DNA: TGCGCCAGCAGCCAAGACACGGGGTTGGGAGAGACCCAGTACTTC
V gene: TRBV6-2/TRBV6-3; D gene: .; J gene: TRBJ2-1; clone size: .; CDR3 protein: CASSYTGLGNEQFF; CDR3 DNA: TGTGCCAGCAGTTACACAGGGTTAGGGAATGAGCAGTTCTTC
V gene: TRBV7-3; D gene: .; J gene: TRBJ2-3; clone size: .; CDR3 protein: CASSLTSYRGDKDTQYF; CDR3 DNA: TGTGCCAGCAGCTTAACGTCCTACCGGGGGGACAAAGATACGCAGTATTTT
V gene: TRBV4-1; D gene: .; J gene: TRBJ1-2; clone size: many; CDR3 protein: CASSQDEGSYYGYTF; CDR3 DNA: TGCGCCAGCAGCCAAGATGAGGGCAGCTACTATGGCTACACCTTC
V gene: TRBV3-1/TRBV3-2; D gene: TRBD1; J gene: TRBJ1-2; clone size: .; CDR3 protein: CASSQADREEKNGYTF; CDR3 DNA: TGTGCCAGCAGCCAAGCAGACAGGGAAGAGAAGAATGGCTACACCTTC
V gene: TRBV13; D gene: .; J gene: TRBJ1-1; clone size: .; CDR3 protein: CASSPIDGGTEAFF; CDR3 DNA: TGTGCCAGCAGCCCGATCGACGGGGGCACTGAAGCTTTCTTT